The 2 T cell receptor beta chains presented below share a single source sample, sequenced in a study of blood T cells in healthy people across ages. Together with a sample-barcoded 5' primer, a J-beta primer mix was included in a second PCR lasting about 6 to 11 cycles. TCRdb itself ran the 5' RACE reads through MiXCR, one entry per CDR3 protein. The repertoire holds more than 550,000 distinct CDR3 sequences, about 20% seen once, with roughly a fifth in the top ten. The sample comprised blood. The receptors derive from a man aged 65-85 years in good health.

The table lists this clonotype with many counts. DNA of the CDR3: TGCAGCGGCAGGGGGGGCCAACTCAATACGCAGTATTTT. Translated, it gives CSGRGGQLNTQYF. The V and J genes are TRBV29-1 and TRBJ2-3; perhaps D is TRBD1 or TRBD2 (7 bases each). V lost 7 bases, J lost 7 bases, and 18 bases lay in between. CDR3 size: 13 residues. Germline assignment: CDR1 SQVTM and CDR2 ANQGSEA.

CDR3 sequence: CASSEGLSYNEQFF. The DNA for the CDR3 is TGCGCCAGCAGCGAGGGACTCTCCTACAATGAGCAGTTCTTC. The genes are TRBV5-1 and TRBJ2-1, with D possibly matching TRBD2 (6 bases). V was trimmed by 4 bases and J by 0 bases, leaving 8 bases between them. The germline CDR1 and CDR2 sequences are SGHRS and YFSETQ. This CDR3 is built from 14 residues. Full variable domain (missing parts from reference TRBV5-1 and TRBJ2-1): KAGVTQTPRYLIKTRGQQVTLSCSPISGHRSVSWYQQTPGQGLQFLFEYFSETQRNKGNFPGRFSGRQFSNSRSEMNVSTLELGDSALYLCASSEGLSYNEQFFGPGTRLTVL.